This T cell receptor (beta chain) was identified in a study of shared clonotypes between healthy human individuals. The method was immunoSEQ multiplex PCR; TCRdb's version includes in-frame clones alone and lacks a portion of them. This table holds approximately 2.5 million clones, around nine tenths found once. Germline-derived CDR1 and CDR2 are SGHNT and YYREEE (reference sequence). Trimming took off 5 bases at V and 2 bases at J, with 15 bases between the two ends. The CDR3 covers 15 residues. Sequencing used naive CD4+ T cells sorted from blood. Sample subset: CD45RA+ positively selected. The chain links TRBV5-4 to TRBJ2-3; D is unresolved. The receptor was derived from a man aged 18 to 29 in good health. The CDR3 loop reads CASSRVNSVTDTQYF. The CDR3 region has the DNA TGTGCCAGCAGTCGGGTAAACTCGGTCACAGATACGCAGTATTTT.